The 22 T cell receptor beta chains below come from one sample, sequenced in a study of glioma-infiltrating T cells. Using RNA template, CDR3s of TCR alpha and beta were amplified with iRepertoire arm-PCR. TCRdb redid the calling of the multiplex PCR reads with MiXCR, one entry per CDR3 protein. The repertoire has tens of thousands of distinct CDR3 sequences, 35% to 45% of them found once; the top ten carry around two fifths. Sequencing was performed on glioma tissue, nonneoplastic brain tissue, or PBMCs (not recorded which). These receptors came from a human donor with low-grade glioma or glioblastoma, undergoing nonglioma brain surgery, or in good health (not recorded which).

This clonotype was seen many times. The rearrangement links TRBV29-1 to TRBJ2-7; D remains unclear. V lost 2 bases to trimming and J lost 3 bases, with 5 bases between them. The CDR3 runs to 11 residues. Germline assignment: CDR1 SQVTM and CDR2 ANQGSEA. The CDR3 nucleotides read TGCAGCGTTGAAAGAAACTACGAGCAGTACTTC. Translation gives CSVERNYEQYF.

This clonotype was observed many times. The chain joins TRBV2 to TRBJ1-1; no firm D call. Germline CDR1 reads SNHLY; CDR2 reads FYNNEI. The V gene lost 8 bases and the J gene lost 0 bases, with 10 bases spanning the gap. The CDR3 runs to 13 residues. The CDR3 spells CASSGDLNTEAFF. In DNA form, the CDR3 reads TGTGCCAGCTCTGGGGATTTGAACACTGAAGCTTTCTTT.

About this clonotype itself: One junction end disagrees with the germline gene, perhaps due to a read error. The rearrangement joins TRBV6-9 to TRBJ2-7; TRBD1 matches 9 bases. The CDR3 spans 16 residues. From germline, CDR1 is MNHGY and CDR2 SVAAGI. CDR3 sequence: CASSLADRGGHYEQHF. CDR3 DNA sequence: TGTGCCAGCAGCTTAGCGGACAGGGGTGGCCACTACGAGCAGCACTTC.

Points on this clonotype: The final CDR3 position lacks the conserved phenylalanine or tryptophan, pointing to a likely read error. CDR3 residues: CSARAGTSGYNKQFL. The CDR3 DNA reads TGCAGTGCTAGAGCGGGGACTAGCGGATACAATAAGCAGTTCCTC. The V call is TRBV20-1, the J call TRBJ2-1, with 11 bases identical to TRBD2. Germline V gene sequence: CDR1 DFQATT, CDR2 SNEGSKA (reference sequence). The CDR3 has 15 residues.

This clonotype was counted only a few times. This may be a read error: a much more frequent sequence differs by one nucleotide. The conserved phenylalanine or tryptophan is not found at the CDR3 terminus, so this likely reflects a read error. The rearrangement links TRBV3-1 to TRBJ2-3; 8 nucleotides match TRBD2. V was pared by 1 base and J by 8 bases, with 8 bases of the junction left unmatched. Germline V gene sequence: CDR1 LGHDT, CDR2 YNNKEL (reference sequence). The CDR3 runs to 15 residues. Here the CDR3 DNA reads TGTGCCAGCAGCCAAGCATCGGGAGGGCCAGGTACGCAGTATTCT. The encoded protein is CASSQASGGPGTQYS.

Ten or more counts support this clonotype. V gene TRBV24-1 combines with J gene TRBJ2-6; no definite D call. V lost 3 bases and J 2 bases, leaving 10 bases between the germline ends. The CDR3 is 16 amino acids. Germline CDR1 is KGHDR and CDR2 is SFDVKD. This chain's CDR3 is CATSDPGITGANVLTF. The CDR3 coding sequence is TGTGCCACCAGTGATCCCGGAATAACTGGGGCCAACGTCCTGACTTTC.

This clonotype was counted only a few times. This may be a read error: a much more frequent sequence differs by one nucleotide. This CDR3 fails to terminate in the conserved phenylalanine or tryptophan, so it likely reflects a read error. In DNA, the CDR3 is TGTGCCAGCACCCGGGACTCGAGCTACAATGAGCAGTTCCTC. This sequence encodes CASTRDSSYNEQFL. The chain uses TRBV12-3 or TRBV12-4 and TRBJ2-1, with a possible D match to TRBD2 (6 bases). V was shortened by 7 bases and J by 3 bases, with 13 bases between the two germline ends. The CDR3 is 14 amino acids.

This clonotype was seen ten or more times. This chain connects TRBV14 to TRBJ2-1, with TRBD1 identical over 7 bases. J lost 10 bases, V lost 0 bases, and 6 bases had no gene match. This CDR3 spans 14 amino acids. Germline V CDR1 and CDR2: SGHDN, FVKESK. CDR3 nucleotides: TGTGCCAGCAGCCAAGATAACAGGGGAAGGGAGCAGTTCTTC. It yields the protein CASSQDNRGREQFF.

The sample holds many counts of this clonotype. The DNA of the CDR3 is TGTGCCAGCAGCCAGGACGACTCCTACGAGCAGTACTTC. Translation: CASSQDDSYEQYF. V and J are TRBV6-1 and TRBJ2-7; D gene uncertain. The germline CDR1 and CDR2 sequences are MNHNS and SASEGT. The V gene lost 6 bases and the J gene lost 0 bases, with 9 bases spanning the gap. The CDR3 runs 13 residues.

This clonotype was counted many times. The chain employs TRBV7-2 and TRBJ2-1, with D maybe TRBD1 (6 bases). Germline loops: CDR1 SGHTA, CDR2 FQGNSA. V lost 1 base, J lost 5 bases, and 15 bases lay in between. This CDR3 has 16 residues. The CDR3 nucleotides are TGTGCCAGCAGCTTAGTCCGTGGGGCAGGGGACAATGAGCAGTTCTTC. As protein: CASSLVRGAGDNEQFF. Using reference TRBV7-2 and TRBJ2-1 for the parts outside the CDR3, the full variable domain is GAGVSQSPSNKVTEKGKDVELRCDPISGHTALYWYRQSLGQGLEFLIYFQGNSAPDKSGLPSDRFSAERTGGSVSTLTIQRTQQEDSAVYLCASSLVRGAGDNEQFFGPGTRLTVL.

As for this clonotype: Germline and junction disagree at one end, which may indicate a read error. V and J are TRBV6-1 and TRBJ2-2; TRBD2 is a possible D gene (5 bases). CDR3 length: 14 residues. Germline V gene sequence: CDR1 MNHNS, CDR2 SASEGT. The CDR3 region is CASIYADPPGELLF. The CDR3 DNA reads as TGTGCCAGCATTTATGCAGACCCACCCGGGGAGCTGCTTTTT.

This clonotype was recorded at least ten times. This sequence joins TRBV6-1 and TRBJ2-5, with 8 positions matching TRBD2. This CDR3 has 14 residues. Germline CDR1 is MNHNS and CDR2 is SASEGT. Trimming removed 3 bases from V and 9 bases from J; junction bases left unmatched: 9. The CDR3 is CASSDQSGGGAQYF. CDR3 in DNA: TGTGCCAGCAGTGATCAAAGCGGGGGAGGGGCCCAGTACTTC.

This clonotype has more than one count but fewer than ten. The V call is TRBV6-2 or TRBV6-3, the J call TRBJ2-1, with TRBD2 matching over 11 bases. CDR1 and CDR2 from the germline V gene are MNHEY and SVGEGT. V shed 6 bases, J shed 4 bases, and the junction held 5 bases outside the gene matches. This CDR3 has 15 amino acids. CDR3 region: CASSPGLAEYNEQFF. The CDR3 DNA reads TGTGCCAGCAGCCCGGGACTAGCGGAGTACAATGAGCAGTTCTTC.

About this clonotype: Sequence at one end of the junction differs from germline and may be a read error. DNA for the CDR3: TGTGCCAGCAGCTTAGATCGGGATAGCCTGGAGACCCAGTACTTC. Its protein product is CASSLDRDSLETQYF. V and J are TRBV15 and TRBJ2-5; D might be TRBD2 (5 bases). The V gene's germline CDR1 is LNHNV and CDR2 YYDKDF (reference sequence). The CDR3 contains 15 residues.

In its sample, this clonotype was seen many times. The gene calls are TRBV7-8 and TRBJ2-1; 12 nucleotides agree with TRBD2. V lost 5 bases to trimming and J lost 8 bases; unmatched junction nucleotides: 4. This CDR3 has 14 residues. Germline V gene data show CDR1 as SGHVS and CDR2 as FQNEAQ. The CDR3: CASSPSGGGYEQFF. In DNA, the CDR3 is TGTGCCAGCAGCCCTAGCGGGGGGGGCTATGAGCAGTTCTTC.

The J gene is TRBJ2-3, the V gene TRBV18; 7 nucleotides align to TRBD2. The CDR3 contains 14 residues. Germline V lookup: CDR1 KGHSH, CDR2 LQKENI. V was clipped by 6 bases and J by 5 bases; unmatched bases: 8. CDR3 nucleotide sequence: TGTGCCAGCTCTTTAAGGGCGGGGGAAGATACGCAGTATTTT. Protein sequence: CASSLRAGEDTQYF.

The CDR3 spells CASSGENYNYTF. In DNA, the CDR3 is TGTGCCAGCTCTGGGGAAAACTATAACTACACCTTC. The rearrangement uses TRBV25-1 and TRBJ1-2; no firm D call. The germline V gene encodes CDR1 MGHDK and CDR2 SYGVNS. The germline V and J ends were trimmed by 8 bases and 10 bases, with 17 bases remaining between them. This CDR3 region has 12 residues.

J is TRBJ2-7 and V is TRBV18; either TRBD1 or TRBD2 may supply D (6 bases each). With 7 bases removed from V and 2 bases from J, the gap between germline ends came to 15 bases. The CDR3 runs 14 residues. Germline V gives CDR1 KGHSH, CDR2 LQKENI. The CDR3 region is CASLPGGGPYEQYF. The DNA for the CDR3 is TGTGCCAGCTTACCCGGTGGGGGGCCCTACGAGCAGTACTTC.

In this sample, this clonotype turned up many times. The CDR3 bases are TGTGCCAGCAGTGATTGGGACAGTAGCACAGATACGCAGTATTTT. This sequence encodes CASSDWDSSTDTQYF. V and J are TRBV2 and TRBJ2-3; 7 bases fit TRBD1. The CDR3 length is 15 residues. The V segment lost 3 bases and the J segment 0 bases; nucleotides outside the gene matches: 3. Germline V gene data show CDR1 as SNHLY and CDR2 as FYNNEI.

This clonotype has only one observation. A much larger clone differs by one base, so this may be a read error. The chain joins TRBV5-1 to TRBJ2-7; 12 bases fit TRBD2. The CDR3 sequence is 16 residues long. Germline V lookup: CDR1 SGHRS, CDR2 YFSETQ. The CDR3 nucleotides read TGCGCCAGCAGAAGAACGACTAGCGGGAGTAACTACGAGCAGCACTTC. Protein sequence: CASRRTTSGSNYEQHF.

The sample holds many counts of this clonotype. The gene calls are TRBV5-1 and TRBJ2-7; perhaps TRBD1 as D (6 bases). Looked up from germline, CDR1 is SGHRS and CDR2 is YFSETQ. The length of the CDR3 is 12 residues. Trimming shortened V by 2 bases and J by 6 bases, and 9 bases separated the two germline ends. The CDR3 DNA sequence: TGCGCCAGCAGCTTTACAGGGACCGAGCAGTACTTC. As protein: CASSFTGTEQYF.

Many counts were recorded for this clonotype. The chain employs TRBV5-4 and TRBJ2-5; D unclear. V was clipped by 4 bases and J by 2 bases, with 9 bases between them. The CDR3 totals 13 residues. Germline V gene lookup returns CDR1 SGHNT and CDR2 YYREEE (reference sequence). This CDR3 reads CASSPSRQETQYF. CDR3 nucleotide sequence: TGTGCCAGCAGCCCCAGCAGGCAAGAGACCCAGTACTTC.